The 26 T cell receptor beta chains presented below share a single source sample, sequenced in a study of CD8 T cells in ankylosing spondylitis. MiXCR was run by TCRdb on the 5' RACE reads, yielding one entry per CDR3 protein. The sample has 150,000 to 200,000 distinct CDR3 sequences; approximately 12% are singletons. The sequencing sample was made of blood, either unsorted or a sorted T cell fraction (not recorded which). These receptors originate from a female donor with ankylosing spondylitis or in good health (not recorded which).

In this sample, this clonotype turned up many times. V and J are TRBV20-1 and TRBJ1-1, with D possibly matching TRBD1 (5 bases). CDR3 length: 11 residues. Trimming stripped 6 bases from V and 4 bases from J, with 9 bases between. Germline assignment: CDR1 DFQATT and CDR2 SNEGSKA (reference sequence). The CDR3 nucleotides read TGCAGTGCAAGGGGCCCCACTGAAGCTTTCTTT. Translation gives CSARGPTEAFF.

This clonotype was counted many times. The gene calls are TRBV2 and TRBJ1-1; TRBD1 matches at 9 bases. The V gene's germline CDR1 is SNHLY and CDR2 FYNNEI. The CDR3 consists of 14 residues. V shed 5 bases, J shed 4 bases, and the junction held 5 bases outside the gene matches. The CDR3 protein is CASSSEQGATEAFF. CDR3 bases: TGTGCCAGCAGTTCAGAACAGGGGGCCACTGAAGCTTTCTTT.

This clonotype was recorded many times. The chain couples TRBV5-1 to TRBJ2-2; 10 nucleotides agree with TRBD2. The CDR3 consists of 16 residues. Trimming at V came to 0 bases and at J to 4 bases, leaving 3 bases not matched to a gene. Germline assignment: CDR1 SGHRS and CDR2 YFSETQ. The CDR3 protein is CASSLASGSVTGELFF. Here the CDR3 DNA reads TGCGCCAGCAGCTTGGCTAGCGGGAGCGTCACCGGGGAGCTGTTTTTT.

The V gene is TRBV7-9, the J gene TRBJ1-1, with 7 bases fitting TRBD1. Germline V gives CDR1 SEHNR, CDR2 FQNEAQ (reference sequence). The V segment lost 6 bases and the J segment 7 bases; nucleotides outside the gene matches: 14. This CDR3 contains 15 residues. CDR3 sequence reads: CASSSQGSTRIEAFF. The CDR3 DNA follows: TGTGCCAGCAGTTCACAGGGGTCTACACGGATTGAAGCTTTCTTT.

This clonotype was found many times. V is TRBV19 and J is TRBJ2-1, with 9 bases that match TRBD2. CDR1 is LNHDA and CDR2 is SQIVND in the germline V gene (reference sequence). With 2 bases clipped from V and 4 bases from J, the junction kept 3 bases outside the gene matches. The CDR3 totals 15 residues. The CDR3 nucleotides read TGTGCCAGTAGTATACTAGCGGGAATGTACAATGAGCAGTTCTTC. Translated: CASSILAGMYNEQFF.

Only a few counts were recorded for this clonotype. The CDR3 nucleotides read TGTGCCAGCAGCTTGGTGGAAGGGGTTCCTACCGTAGAGACCCAGTACTTC. Translation: CASSLVEGVPTVETQYF. V gene TRBV5-6 combines with J gene TRBJ2-5; D is perhaps TRBD1 (5 bases). Looked up from germline, CDR1 is SGHDT and CDR2 is YYEEEE. There are 17 residues in the CDR3. The V gene lost 0 bases and the J gene lost 4 bases, with 19 bases spanning the gap. Full variable domain (outside the CDR3, taken from reference TRBV5-6 and TRBJ2-5): DAGVTQSPTHLIKTRGQQVTLRCSPKSGHDTVSWYQQALGQGPQFIFQYYEEEERQRGNFPDRFSGHQFPNYSSELNVNALLLGDSALYLCASSLVEGVPTVETQYFGPGTRLLVL.

This chain joins TRBV3-1 and TRBJ2-1, with TRBD2 identical over 7 bases. Germline CDR1 is LGHDT and CDR2 is YNNKEL (reference sequence). The CDR3 loop spans 16 amino acids. Trimming at V came to 0 bases and at J to 2 bases, leaving 4 bases not matched to a gene. This CDR3 is CASSQDRLAAYNEQFF. Written as DNA, the CDR3 is TGTGCCAGCAGCCAAGATCGCCTAGCGGCCTACAATGAGCAGTTCTTC.

The chain has TRBV18 and TRBJ2-7; D may be TRBD2 (5 bases). Germline CDR1 reads KGHSH; CDR2 reads LQKENI. The CDR3 has 16 amino acids. V gave up 6 bases and J gave up 4 bases, with 22 bases separating them. In DNA form, the CDR3 reads TGTGCCAGCTCTCCCTTCCGAGGGAGAAGGTGGTACGAGCAGTACTTC. It encodes CASSPFRGRRWYEQYF.

The chain carries TRBV7-6 and TRBJ2-1, with 16 bases matching TRBD2. This CDR3 has 19 residues. V shed 2 bases and J 0 bases; nucleotides not matched to a gene: 4. From germline, CDR1 is SGHVS and CDR2 FNYEAQ. CDR3 nucleotides: TGTGCCAGCAGCTTATTGGGACTAGCGGGAGGGGGCTCCTACAATGAGCAGTTCTTC. Encoded protein: CASSLLGLAGGGSYNEQFF. The full variable domain, completed using reference TRBV7-6 and TRBJ2-1, is GAGVSQSPRYKVTKRGQDVALRCDPISGHVSLYWYRQALGQGPEFLTYFNYEAQQDKSGLPNDRFSAERPEGSISTLTIQRTEQRDSAMYRCASSLLGLAGGGSYNEQFFGPGTRLTVL.

The rearrangement joins TRBV18 to TRBJ2-7; tentatively, D is TRBD1 (7 bases). Germline CDR1 reads KGHSH; CDR2 reads LQKENI. This CDR3 spans 13 amino acids. The V end lost 5 bases, the J end lost 7 bases, and 15 bases lay between the germline ends. The CDR3 DNA reads TGTGCCAGCTCAGCGCAACAGGGGAGGGAGCAGTACTTC. Translation gives CASSAQQGREQYF.

This clonotype was detected many times. V and J are TRBV12-3 or TRBV12-4 and TRBJ1-1, with D hard to call. This CDR3 spans 14 amino acids. V lost 5 bases to trimming and J lost 0 bases, with 10 bases between them. In DNA, the CDR3 is TGTGCCAGCAGTGCACGGTTCATGAACACTGAAGCTTTCTTT. Its protein product is CASSARFMNTEAFF.

This clonotype has a count of ten or more. The chain is built from TRBV12-3 or TRBV12-4 and TRBJ2-2; D is unclear. The CDR3 has 13 amino acids. V was trimmed by 5 bases and J by 6 bases, leaving 10 bases between them. The CDR3 region has the DNA TGTGCCAGCAGTAGGCTCGGCGCCGGGGAGCTGTTTTTT. It is translated as CASSRLGAGELFF.

This clonotype was detected many times. This chain joins TRBV12-3 or TRBV12-4 and TRBJ2-2, with D perhaps matching TRBD2 (6 bases). The CDR3 length is 16 residues. V shed 4 bases and J shed 4 bases, with 16 bases lying between them. CDR3 region: CASSSIRDFGTGELFF. The CDR3 nucleotides read TGTGCCAGCAGTTCCATCCGGGACTTCGGCACCGGGGAGCTGTTTTTT.

This chain connects TRBV7-9 to TRBJ2-7, with 11 nucleotides matching TRBD1. From germline, CDR1 is SEHNR and CDR2 FQNEAQ (reference sequence). Trimming took 5 bases from V and 6 from J; bases not matched to a gene: 6. This CDR3 is built from 14 residues. The CDR3 here is CASSRTGGYTEQYF. CDR3 DNA sequence: TGTGCCAGCAGCCGGACAGGGGGCTACACCGAGCAGTACTTC.

Only one count was recorded for this clonotype. A far larger clone is one base from this, pointing to a likely read error. CDR3 residues: CASSFSGADVLTF. The CDR3 DNA reads as TGTGCCAGCAGCTTCTCTGGGGCCGACGTCCTGACTTTC. This chain connects TRBV12-3 or TRBV12-4 to TRBJ2-6, with D possibly TRBD1 on 5 matching bases. The CDR3 covers 13 residues.

This clonotype was recorded a few times. The chain couples TRBV15 to TRBJ2-3, with a possible D match to TRBD1 (6 bases). Germline-derived CDR1 and CDR2 are LNHNV and YYDKDF (reference sequence). The ends were cut back, 5 bases at V and 1 base at J, with 13 bases in the middle. CDR3 length equals 15 residues. In DNA form, the CDR3 reads TGTGCCACCAGCCGGCCAGGGGATGGCACAGATACGCAGTATTTT. Protein sequence: CATSRPGDGTDTQYF.

This clonotype was recorded at least ten times. V usage is TRBV29-1 and J usage is TRBJ1-3; D gene ambiguous. Between the trimmed V and J ends, which lost 6 bases and 1 base, there was a span of 7 bases. There are 12 residues in the CDR3. Looked up from germline, CDR1 is SQVTM and CDR2 is ANQGSEA. The CDR3 reads CSVRGSGNTIYF. DNA for the CDR3: TGCAGCGTGAGAGGGTCTGGAAACACCATATATTTT.

The chain uses TRBV11-2 and TRBJ2-3; TRBD2 is a possible D gene (5 bases). CDR1 and CDR2 (germline): SGHAT, FQNNGV. The CDR3 runs 14 residues. V lost 6 bases and J 4 bases, leaving 14 bases between the germline ends. CDR3 protein: CASRTRGPSDTQYF. The DNA of the CDR3 is TGTGCCAGCAGGACTCGCGGGCCCTCAGATACGCAGTATTTT.

This clonotype came up many times. The V gene is TRBV4-3, the J gene TRBJ2-2, with TRBD1 identical over 9 bases. The length of the CDR3 is 16 residues. Germline V gives CDR1 LGHNA, CDR2 YSLEER. V was clipped by 6 bases and J by 7 bases; unmatched bases: 12. The CDR3 nucleotides read TGCGCCAGCAGAGAAAACAGGGGGCGAACCGGCGGGGAGCTGTTTTTT. It is translated as CASRENRGRTGGELFF.

J is TRBJ2-1 and V is TRBV20-1, with D perhaps TRBD2 (6 bases). This CDR3 spans 14 amino acids. Trimming stripped 8 bases from V and 4 bases from J, with 18 bases between. Germline V gene data show CDR1 as DFQATT and CDR2 as SNEGSKA (reference sequence). CDR3 sequence reads: CSIQTGVSYNEQFF. Here the CDR3 DNA reads TGCAGTATCCAAACGGGAGTATCGTACAATGAGCAGTTCTTC.

The gene calls are TRBV5-5 and TRBJ1-5; 8 bases fit TRBD1. Germline CDR1 reads SGHKS; CDR2 reads YYEKEE (reference sequence). After removal of 2 bases from V and 2 bases from J, the junction contained 3 bases not matched to a gene. This CDR3 region has 15 residues. CDR3 sequence: CASSLSGGGNQPQHF. CDR3 bases: TGTGCCAGCAGCTTATCAGGGGGCGGCAATCAGCCCCAGCATTTT.

This clonotype came up many times. This sequence joins TRBV3-1 and TRBJ2-3; 10 bases line up with TRBD2. CDR3 length: 13 amino acids. V shed 5 bases and J 5 bases; nucleotides not matched to a gene: 1. CDR1 and CDR2 from the germline V gene are LGHDT and YNNKEL (reference sequence). The CDR3 protein is CASSRTSGDTQYF. The CDR3 DNA reads as TGTGCCAGCAGCAGGACTAGCGGAGATACGCAGTATTTT.

The sample holds a few counts of this clonotype. This rearrangement joins TRBV27 to TRBJ2-7; TRBD1 might be the D (5 bases). The CDR3 is made up of 16 amino acids. V lost 1 base, J lost 3 bases, and 16 bases lay in between. Germline CDR1 is MNHEY and CDR2 is SMNVEV (reference sequence). CDR3 sequence reads: CASSLFGARPVYEQYF. The CDR3 DNA reads TGTGCCAGCAGTTTATTTGGGGCCCGCCCCGTCTACGAGCAGTACTTC.

This clonotype was counted ten times or more. The rearrangement links TRBV5-1 to TRBJ1-2; D unresolved. Germline V gives CDR1 SGHRS, CDR2 YFSETQ. V dropped 0 bases and J dropped 4 bases, with 13 bases sitting between them. The CDR3 length is 15 residues. The DNA of the CDR3 is TGCGCCAGCAGCTTGGCCGAAGGGCAGGCCTATGGCTACACCTTC. This encodes CASSLAEGQAYGYTF. The full variable domain, in which reference TRBV5-1 and TRBJ1-2 provide the parts outside the CDR3, is KAGVTQTPRYLIKTRGQQVTLSCSPISGHRSVSWYQQTPGQGLQFLFEYFSETQRNKGNFPGRFSGRQFSNSRSEMNVSTLELGDSALYLCASSLAEGQAYGYTFGSGTRLTVV.

The chain links TRBV3-1 to TRBJ2-1; 12 positions agree with TRBD2. Per the germline V gene, CDR1 is LGHDT and CDR2 is YNNKEL (reference sequence). The trim removed 11 bases at V and 10 bases at J, leaving 27 bases unmatched. The CDR3 is 19 amino acids. The CDR3 spells CASCNLTSGRKRPQYEQFF. CDR3 bases: TGTGCCTCCTGCAACTTGACTAGCGGGAGAAAAAGGCCCCAATACGAGCAGTTCTTC.

The chain is built from TRBV7-3 and TRBJ2-2; D remains unclear. Trimming removed 5 bases from V and 8 bases from J, with 9 bases in between. The CDR3 runs 12 residues. Germline V gene lookup returns CDR1 SGHTA and CDR2 FQGTGA. The CDR3 nucleotides are TGTGCCAGCAGCCACTTTTTGGGGGAGCTGTTTTTT. Translated: CASSHFLGELFF.